The 27 T cell receptor beta chains presented below share a single source sample, sequenced in a study of shared clonotypes between healthy human individuals. Assay: immunoSEQ multiplex PCR; the TCRdb copy retains only in-frame clones and omits some. There are 1.6 million or so clones in the sample; more than 95% occur only once, and over 1% lies in the top ten. Sequences were obtained from naive CD4+ T cells sorted from blood. Subset indicated: CD45RA+ positively selected. These receptors came from a man aged 30 to 39 in good health.

The J gene is TRBJ2-7, the V gene TRBV7-6; TRBD1 matches 7 bases. The ends lost 2 bases at V and 3 bases at J; junction bases unmatched: 4. The CDR3 runs to 14 residues. The germline V gene has CDR1 SGHVS and CDR2 FNYEAQ. CDR3 in amino acids: CASSLMTGNYEQYF. Written as DNA, the CDR3 is TGTGCCAGCAGCTTAATGACAGGGAACTACGAGCAGTACTTC.

The chain combines TRBV5-4 with TRBJ1-1; tentative D call: TRBD1 (6 bases). Germline CDR1 reads SGHNT; CDR2 reads YYREEE (reference sequence). This CDR3 has 15 residues. Trimming pared 5 bases from V and 0 bases from J, leaving 14 bases between. The CDR3 loop is CASSSAGDMNTEAFF. The CDR3 DNA follows: TGTGCCAGCAGTTCGGCCGGGGACATGAACACTGAAGCTTTCTTT.

The chain joins TRBV7-2 to TRBJ2-2; D call uncertain. From germline, CDR1 is SGHTA and CDR2 FQGNSA. CDR3 length: 13 amino acids. V was clipped by 3 bases and J by 0 bases, with 2 bases between them. CDR3 in DNA: TGTGCCAGCAGCTTCGCGAACACCGGGGAGCTGTTTTTT. Protein product: CASSFANTGELFF.

The CDR3 coding sequence is TGTGCCAGCAGTGAGTCCGGGACAGGGGCCTACGAGCAGTACTTC. Its translation: CASSESGTGAYEQYF. This chain links TRBV25-1 with TRBJ2-7, with TRBD1 identical over 10 bases. Germline CDR1 MGHDK, CDR2 SYGVNS. The length of the CDR3 is 15 residues. Unmatched junction bases numbered 4, after V lost 3 bases and J lost 2 bases.

The chain joins TRBV29-1 to TRBJ2-7; D remains unclear. There are 11 residues in the CDR3. The germline V gene has CDR1 SQVTM and CDR2 ANQGSEA. Trimming removed 6 bases at V and 3 bases at J, with 9 bases between. DNA of the CDR3: TGCAGCGTCTCCGGCATCTACGAGCAGTACTTC. Its translation: CSVSGIYEQYF.

This clone was recorded a few times. This chain joins TRBV6-5 and TRBJ2-2; no clear D gene. Germline V CDR1 and CDR2: MNHEY, SVGAGI. V gave up 6 bases and J gave up 2 bases, with 4 bases separating them. CDR3 length equals 12 residues. The CDR3 is CASRLNTGELFF. As DNA, the CDR3 is TGTGCCAGCAGACTTAACACCGGGGAGCTGTTTTTT.

The chain has TRBV2 and TRBJ2-7; 8 bases match TRBD1. Germline loops: CDR1 SNHLY, CDR2 FYNNEI. The CDR3 covers 14 residues. Trimming removed 8 bases from V and 4 bases from J; junction bases left unmatched: 10. The CDR3 spells CASHVTGGTYEQYF. CDR3 nucleotide sequence: TGTGCCAGCCACGTCACAGGGGGAACATACGAGCAGTACTTC.

The rearrangement links TRBV28 to TRBJ1-1, with 7 bases aligning to TRBD1. Germline lookup yields CDR1 MDHEN and CDR2 SYDVKM. V was clipped by 5 bases and J by 8 bases; unmatched bases: 14. The length of the CDR3 is 15 residues. The CDR3 nucleotides are TGTGCCAGCAGTGAAAGAGGGGGCGGACGCCGAGAAGCTTTCTTT. Residues: CASSERGGGRREAFF.

The chain employs TRBV5-1 and TRBJ1-1; maybe TRBD1 (5 bases). The CDR3 has 14 amino acids. Trimming shortened V by 2 bases and J by 1 base, and 9 bases separated the two germline ends. Per germline, CDR1 SGHRS and CDR2 YFSETQ. The CDR3, as DNA: TGCGCCAGCAGCTTTGGGACCGCGAACACTGAAGCTTTCTTT. Protein product: CASSFGTANTEAFF.

The rearrangement links TRBV10-3 to TRBJ2-3; possibly TRBD1 for D (5 bases). Trimming shortened V by 4 bases and J by 0 bases, and 8 bases separated the two germline ends. The length of the CDR3 is 14 residues. CDR1 ENHRY and CDR2 SYGVKD come from the germline V gene. CDR3: CAISGQPSTDTQYF. CDR3 DNA: TGTGCCATCAGTGGACAGCCAAGCACAGATACGCAGTATTTT.

The V and J genes are TRBV7-2 and TRBJ2-1; 13 bases match TRBD2. J gave up 8 bases and V 1 base, and 14 bases lay outside the gene matches. The CDR3 contains 19 residues. Looked up from germline, CDR1 is SGHTA and CDR2 is FQGNSA. CDR3 region: CASSLGPGLAGVTQHEQFF. Written as DNA, the CDR3 is TGTGCCAGCAGCTTAGGACCCGGACTAGCGGGAGTAACGCAACATGAGCAGTTCTTC.

The chain has TRBV11-2 and TRBJ2-7; a weak D match, TRBD2 (5 bases). Trimming cost V 0 bases and J 0 bases, with 9 bases left between them. CDR3 length: 15 amino acids. Germline values: CDR1 SGHAT, CDR2 FQNNGV. CDR3 sequence (DNA): TGTGCCAGCAGCTTAGAGTTCGGGGTCTCCTACGAGCAGTACTTC. Protein product: CASSLEFGVSYEQYF.

The chain links TRBV10-3 to TRBJ1-2; D unclear. This CDR3 comprises 15 residues. Trimming removed 0 bases at V and 8 bases at J, with 16 bases between. Germline V CDR1 and CDR2: ENHRY, SYGVKD. The CDR3 DNA reads as TGTGCCATCAGTGAGTCAGCTGGCAGAGGGTTCGGCTACACCTTC. Amino acid sequence: CAISESAGRGFGYTF.

The V and J genes are TRBV13 and TRBJ2-5; perhaps D is TRBD1 or TRBD2 (5 bases each). The ends were cut back, 5 bases at V and 2 bases at J, with 12 bases in the middle. From germline, CDR1 is PRHDT and CDR2 FYEKMQ (reference sequence). This CDR3 region has 14 residues. CDR3 DNA: TGTGCCAGCAGCCCAGGGACGGCTCAAGAGACCCAGTACTTC. Amino acid sequence: CASSPGTAQETQYF.

The chain links TRBV5-1 to TRBJ1-2; perhaps TRBD1 as D (5 bases). Germline V lookup: CDR1 SGHRS, CDR2 YFSETQ. V was trimmed by 0 bases and J by 6 bases, leaving 21 bases between them. The CDR3 has 17 residues. The CDR3 loop reads CASSLAGTAGTLNGYTF. The DNA of the CDR3 is TGCGCCAGCAGCTTGGCAGGGACGGCGGGGACGCTCAATGGCTACACCTTC.

The chain couples TRBV27 to TRBJ1-5; D gene uncertain. The CDR3 is 15 amino acids. V lost 6 bases, J lost 3 bases, and 15 bases lay in between. CDR1 and CDR2 (germline): MNHEY, SMNVEV (reference sequence). The CDR3 nucleotides read TGTGCCAGCAGGCCCGCACAGACCCACAATCAGCCCCAGCATTTT. Protein sequence: CASRPAQTHNQPQHF.

The chain has TRBV5-1 and TRBJ2-5; D unresolved. The V and J ends lost 0 bases and 2 bases respectively, with 8 bases between them. CDR1 is SGHRS and CDR2 is YFSETQ in the germline V gene. The CDR3 contains 14 residues. The CDR3 here is CASSLVVEQETQYF. As DNA, the CDR3 is TGCGCCAGCAGCTTGGTAGTAGAGCAAGAGACCCAGTACTTC.

This chain connects TRBV5-5 to TRBJ2-7; D is possibly TRBD1 or TRBD2 (5 bases each). Trimming left V 1 base short and J 0 bases short, with 14 bases between. The germline V gene has CDR1 SGHKS and CDR2 YYEKEE (reference sequence). There are 16 residues in the CDR3. CDR3 DNA: TGTGCCAGCAGCTTGTCCTCGGCAGGGACCTCCTACGAGCAGTACTTC. This translates into CASSLSSAGTSYEQYF.

This chain links TRBV19 with TRBJ1-5; D uncertain. Germline V lookup: CDR1 LNHDA, CDR2 SQIVND (reference sequence). This CDR3 spans 13 amino acids. Trimming left V 6 bases short and J 4 bases short, with 10 bases between. CDR3 DNA: TGTGCCAGTAGCCTCGAGCGGAATCAGCCCCAGCATTTT. This gives the protein CASSLERNQPQHF.

This chain links TRBV6-6 with TRBJ1-2; D might be TRBD1 (6 bases). The CDR3 consists of 16 residues. The V gene's germline CDR1 is MNHNY and CDR2 SVGAGI (reference sequence). Trimming removed 6 bases from V and 8 bases from J, with 25 bases in between. The CDR3 DNA sequence: TGTGCCAGCAGCCAAGCCGGGACACAAGGTCGACTGGGCTACACCTTC. This gives the protein CASSQAGTQGRLGYTF.

The genes are TRBV7-2 and TRBJ2-7; the D gene could be TRBD1 or TRBD2 (7 bases each). The germline V gene encodes CDR1 SGHTA and CDR2 FQGNSA. This CDR3 is 14 amino acids long. Trimming shortened V by 8 bases and J by 4 bases, and 18 bases separated the two germline ends. For the CDR3, the DNA is TGTGCCAGCCATCAGGGGGGAGGGAGGTACGAGCAGTACTTC. Residues: CASHQGGGRYEQYF.

V usage is TRBV11-2 and J usage is TRBJ2-3; 9 nucleotides align to TRBD1. Trimming took 8 bases from V and 13 from J; bases not matched to a gene: 10. The CDR3 length is 12 residues. Germline loops: CDR1 SGHAT, CDR2 FQNNGV. The CDR3 region is CASSPGTGHKYF. The CDR3 DNA reads TGTGCCAGCTCTCCCGGGACAGGGCATAAGTATTTT.

This clone was detected only once. The J gene is TRBJ2-4, the V gene TRBV7-2; 8 bases map to TRBD1. J lost 1 base, V lost 1 base, and 9 bases had no gene match. Germline-derived CDR1 and CDR2 are SGHTA and FQGNSA. This CDR3 has 18 residues. CDR3 in amino acids: CASSLGHGQGTAKNIQYF. DNA of the CDR3: TGTGCCAGCAGCTTAGGTCACGGACAGGGTACTGCCAAAAACATTCAGTACTTC.

V usage is TRBV4-3 and J usage is TRBJ2-5; TRBD2 matches at 10 bases. The CDR3 has 16 residues. V lost 4 bases to trimming and J lost 2 bases; unmatched junction nucleotides: 7. Germline values: CDR1 LGHNA, CDR2 YSLEER. The CDR3 bases are TGCGCCAGCAGCCGAACCGGGACTAGCGTTCAAGAGACCCAGTACTTC. Its translation: CASSRTGTSVQETQYF.

In DNA form, the CDR3 reads TGTGCCAGTAAGGGCTTTTTATCGGGACAGGGCGTCGATAGCAATCAGCCCCAGCATTTT. It translates to CASKGFLSGQGVDSNQPQHF. The genes are TRBV2 and TRBJ1-5; 9 bases are a match to TRBD1. V lost 9 bases to trimming and J lost 0 bases; unmatched junction nucleotides: 21. This CDR3 contains 20 residues. Per the germline V gene, CDR1 is SNHLY and CDR2 is FYNNEI.

The chain is built from TRBV19 and TRBJ2-3, with 10 positions matching TRBD2. V shed 2 bases, J shed 5 bases, and the junction held 7 bases outside the gene matches. This CDR3 comprises 16 residues. Germline CDR1 LNHDA, CDR2 SQIVND (reference sequence). CDR3 nucleotide sequence: TGTGCCAGTAGTATATCTTCAGCGGGAGGGTTAGATACGCAGTATTTT. Translating gives CASSISSAGGLDTQYF. Full variable domain (outside the CDR3, taken from reference TRBV19 and TRBJ2-3): DGGITQSPKYLFRKEGQNVTLSCEQNLNHDAMYWYRQDPGQGLRLIYYSQIVNDFQKGDIAEGYSVSREKKESFPLTVTSAQKNPTAFYLCASSISSAGGLDTQYFGPGTRLTVL.

This sequence joins TRBV19 and TRBJ2-5; D is undetermined. From germline, CDR1 is LNHDA and CDR2 SQIVND (reference sequence). The length of the CDR3 is 15 residues. V was shortened by 3 bases and J by 9 bases, with 20 bases between the two germline ends. The chain's CDR3 is CASSMGWQSRESQYF. The CDR3 DNA sequence: TGTGCCAGTAGTATGGGTTGGCAGTCAAGGGAATCCCAGTACTTC.